This T cell receptor beta chain comes out of a study of Tregs in tolerant kidney transplant recipients. The germline V gene has CDR1 SEHNR and CDR2 FQNEAQ (reference sequence). The CDR3 sequence is 14 residues long. Trimming took off 6 bases at V and 4 bases at J, with 15 bases between the two ends. Whole-study findings and limits: Nucleotide sequences could not be compared across some patients' samples due to primer changes.

In the case of this clone: Its target is not known. The read gets to within 3 residues of the CDR3 end, and the germline J gene fills in the rest.

Sequencing used immunoSEQ multiplex PCR; TCRdb keeps in-frame clones, though not all of them. This listing includes about 33,000 clones. J is TRBJ1-2 and V is TRBV7-9, with unresolved D. The clonotype comes from a human donor who received a combined kidney and bone marrow transplant. The sequencing used CD8+ T cells from blood, collected before the transplant. CDR3 bases read: TGTGCCAGCAGGGAGGGTCTCGATCCCTATGGC. Encoded protein: CASREGLDPYG. The CDR3 as a whole reads CASREGLDPYGYTF.